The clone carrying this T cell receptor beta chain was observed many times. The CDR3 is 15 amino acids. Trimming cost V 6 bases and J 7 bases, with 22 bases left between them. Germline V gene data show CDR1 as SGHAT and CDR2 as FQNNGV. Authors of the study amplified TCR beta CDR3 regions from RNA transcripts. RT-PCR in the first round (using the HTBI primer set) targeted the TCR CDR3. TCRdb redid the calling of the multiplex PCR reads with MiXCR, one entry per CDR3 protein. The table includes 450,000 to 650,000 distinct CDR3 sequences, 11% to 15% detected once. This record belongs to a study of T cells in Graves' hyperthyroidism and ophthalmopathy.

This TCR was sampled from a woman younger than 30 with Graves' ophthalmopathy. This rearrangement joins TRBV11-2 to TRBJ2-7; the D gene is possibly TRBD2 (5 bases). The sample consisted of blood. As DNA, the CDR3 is TGTGCCAGCAGGCGGGTCTTTCCCTCTCCGGGGGAGCAGTACTTC. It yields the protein CASRRVFPSPGEQYF.